Below, 3 T cell receptor beta chains from the same sample are listed, as sequenced in a study of blood T cell repertoires in COVID-19. Measured with immunoSEQ multiplex PCR; TCRdb has only the in-frame clones, and not every one. The sample includes about 130,000 clones, approximately 80% of them seen just once. The source material was peripheral blood. These receptors all stem from an elderly woman with acute or convalescent COVID-19.

The V gene is TRBV11-2, the J gene TRBJ1-5; D unresolved. Germline values: CDR1 SGHAT, CDR2 FQNNGV. V dropped 5 bases and J dropped 3 bases, with 11 bases sitting between them. There are 14 residues in the CDR3. The CDR3 sequence: CASSRNGVNQPQHF. In nucleotides, the CDR3 is TGTGCCAGCAGCCGGAACGGAGTCAATCAGCCCCAGCATTTT.

This rearrangement joins TRBV30 to TRBJ2-1; D not certain. Trimming removed 7 bases from V and 2 bases from J, with 24 bases in between. The CDR3 runs 17 residues. Germline V gene data show CDR1 as GTSNPN and CDR2 as SVGIG (reference sequence). The CDR3, as DNA: TGTGCCTTCAACAATGGGTTCTCCATTGGGCCCTACAATGAGCAGTTCTTC. This translates into CAFNNGFSIGPYNEQFF.

The V gene is TRBV19, the J gene TRBJ1-5, with a weak D call TRBD1 (6 bases). CDR3 length: 14 amino acids. The germline gives CDR1 LNHDA, CDR2 SQIVND (reference sequence). Trimming took off 1 base at V and 4 bases at J, with 8 bases between the two ends. CDR3 sequence: CASSIVRGNQPQHF. In DNA form, the CDR3 reads TGTGCCAGTAGTATAGTAAGGGGGAATCAGCCCCAGCATTTT. Variable domain in full (rest from reference TRBV19 and TRBJ1-5): DGGITQSPKYLFRKEGQNVTLSCEQNLNHDAMYWYRQDPGQGLRLIYYSQIVNDFQKGDIAEGYSVSREKKESFPLTVTSAQKNPTAFYLCASSIVRGNQPQHFGDGTRLSIL.